The 29 T cell receptor beta chains presented below share a single source sample, sequenced in a study of blood T cell repertoires in COVID-19. Sequenced by immunoSEQ multiplex PCR; TCRdb stores in-frame clones only, minus some. The repertoire holds about 250,000 clones, with approximately 86% as singletons. Sequencing input: peripheral blood. Receptors were obtained from a woman in her sixties or seventies who had recovered from COVID-19.

The V call is TRBV3-1 (or the pseudogene TRBV3-2), the J call TRBJ2-7; D gene ambiguous. Germline V gene sequence: CDR1 LGHDT, CDR2 YNNKEL (reference sequence). V was cut by 3 bases and J by 7 bases, with 10 bases left in between. The CDR3 runs to 12 residues. The CDR3 DNA reads TGTGCCAGCAGCCACCTAACGCGGGAGCAGTACTTC. It yields the protein CASSHLTREQYF.

In the case of this clone: The junction and the germline gene differ at one end; a read error may be behind it. V usage is TRBV7-7 and J usage is TRBJ2-1; possibly TRBD2 for D (6 bases). Germline V gene data show CDR1 as SSHAT and CDR2 as FNYEAQ (reference sequence). This CDR3 has 15 amino acids. This chain's CDR3 is CASSLRRGTQDEQFF. The CDR3 DNA reads TGTGCTAGCAGCTTAAGACGGGGGACCCAAGATGAGCAGTTCTTC.

The chain employs TRBV7-3 and TRBJ2-1; D possibly corresponds to TRBD2 (5 bases). Deletions cut 3 bases from V and 10 bases from J, with 10 bases between. Germline loops: CDR1 SGHTA, CDR2 FQGTGA. This CDR3 is 12 amino acids long. The CDR3 protein is CASSFNPGEQFF. The CDR3 region has the DNA TGTGCCAGCAGCTTCAATCCGGGGGAGCAGTTCTTC. The full variable domain, rest sourced from reference TRBV7-3 and TRBJ2-1, is GAGVSQTPSNKVTEKGKYVELRCDPISGHTALYWYRQSLGQGPEFLIYFQGTGAADDSGLPNDRFFAVRPEGSVSTLKIQRTERGDSAVYLCASSFNPGEQFFGPGTRLTVL.

This sequence joins TRBV7-9 and TRBJ1-6; D gene unclear. Germline V gene data show CDR1 as SEHNR and CDR2 as FQNEAQ (reference sequence). CDR3 size: 16 residues. V dropped 5 bases and J dropped 9 bases, with 20 bases sitting between them. This CDR3 is CASSPRAAAGFSPLHF. The CDR3 bases are TGTGCCAGCAGCCCAAGAGCGGCAGCGGGATTTTCACCCCTCCACTTT.

Here the CDR3 DNA reads TGCAGCGTTGTGAGGCAGGGGCTGAACACTGAAGCTTTCTTT. Its translation is CSVVRQGLNTEAFF. The chain links TRBV29-1 to TRBJ1-1, with a weak D call TRBD1 (6 bases). Germline V gene lookup returns CDR1 SQVTM and CDR2 ANQGSEA. The CDR3 contains 14 residues. Trimming removed 4 bases at V and 0 bases at J, with 12 bases between.

This sequence joins TRBV18 and TRBJ1-4, with D possibly being TRBD1 (6 bases). CDR1 and CDR2 from the germline V gene are KGHSH and LQKENI. V lost 2 bases, J lost 4 bases, and 20 bases lay in between. The CDR3 is 18 residues long. This CDR3 is CASSPRLSWTASNEKLFF. The CDR3 nucleotides read TGTGCCAGCTCACCAAGGCTATCATGGACAGCTAGTAATGAAAAACTGTTTTTT.

The chain uses TRBV11-2 and TRBJ2-4; the D gene is possibly TRBD2 (6 bases). Germline V CDR1 and CDR2: SGHAT, FQNNGV. The length of the CDR3 is 15 residues. V was pared by 7 bases and J by 4 bases, with 17 bases between. CDR3 sequence reads: CASTTYPGLKNIQYF. CDR3 bases: TGTGCCAGCACCACCTATCCGGGACTTAAAAACATTCAGTACTTC.

The chain couples TRBV5-1 to TRBJ2-3; 9 positions agree with TRBD2. The CDR3 contains 19 residues. V was pared by 4 bases and J by 0 bases, with 15 bases of the junction left unmatched. Per germline, CDR1 SGHRS and CDR2 YFSETQ. In DNA, the CDR3 is TGCGCCAGCAGCAAGCCAAATATTCCTAGCGGGGTTAGCACAGATACGCAGTATTTT. Its protein is CASSKPNIPSGVSTDTQYF.

The chain couples TRBV19 to TRBJ1-1, with D maybe TRBD1 (6 bases). Between the trimmed V and J ends, which lost 7 bases and 2 bases, there was a span of 11 bases. This CDR3 has 13 residues. The germline CDR1 and CDR2 sequences are LNHDA and SQIVND (reference sequence). As DNA, the CDR3 is TGTGCCAGTACGGACAGAACCAACACTGAAGCTTTCTTT. Translation gives CASTDRTNTEAFF. Full variable domain (missing parts from reference TRBV19 and TRBJ1-1): DGGITQSPKYLFRKEGQNVTLSCEQNLNHDAMYWYRQDPGQGLRLIYYSQIVNDFQKGDIAEGYSVSREKKESFPLTVTSAQKNPTAFYLCASTDRTNTEAFFGQGTRLTVV.

The chain joins TRBV7-6 to TRBJ1-4; the match to TRBD1 covers 7 bases. The germline V gene has CDR1 SGHVS and CDR2 FNYEAQ. With V trimmed by 5 bases and J by 4 bases, 7 bases remained unmatched. The CDR3 is 15 amino acids. The CDR3 DNA sequence: TGTGCCAGCAGCAGGACAGGACTCGATAATGAAAAACTGTTTTTT. It yields the protein CASSRTGLDNEKLFF.

At least ten counts were recorded for this clone. This chain uses TRBV7-8 with TRBJ1-2; D may be TRBD1 (6 bases). V lost 5 bases and J lost 1, with 11 bases in between. The CDR3 consists of 14 residues. Germline-derived CDR1 and CDR2 are SGHVS and FQNEAQ. CDR3: CASSVDSNNYGYTF. The CDR3 nucleotides read TGTGCCAGCAGCGTGGACAGCAATAACTATGGCTACACCTTC. The whole variable domain, filled in from reference TRBV7-8 and TRBJ1-2, reads GAGVSQSPRYKVAKRGQDVALRCDPISGHVSLFWYQQALGQGPEFLTYFQNEAQLDKSGLPSDRFFAERPEGSVSTLKIQRTQQEDSAVYLCASSVDSNNYGYTFGSGTRLTVV.

This chain connects TRBV19 to TRBJ1-1; D ambiguous. The CDR3 spans 13 residues. Per germline, CDR1 LNHDA and CDR2 SQIVND (reference sequence). V was clipped by 3 bases and J by 0 bases, with 5 bases between them. CDR3 sequence (DNA): TGTGCCAGTAGTATGAGGGTGAACACTGAAGCTTTCTTT. This translates into CASSMRVNTEAFF.

This rearrangement joins TRBV7-2 to TRBJ1-2, with D hard to call. Between the trimmed V and J ends, which lost 1 base and 8 bases, there was a span of 14 bases. Germline assignment: CDR1 SGHTA and CDR2 FQGNSA. The CDR3 sequence is 14 residues long. CDR3 DNA sequence: TGTGCCAGCAGCTTAGTGATTGGGCCGAACGGCTACACCTTC. It encodes CASSLVIGPNGYTF.

This clone appeared a few times. This sequence joins TRBV7-8 and TRBJ1-4; 8 nucleotides match TRBD1. Germline CDR1 SGHVS, CDR2 FQNEAQ. Unmatched junction bases numbered 7, after V lost 6 bases and J lost 7 bases. The CDR3 extends over 14 amino acids. The CDR3 region has the DNA TGTGCCAGCAGAGAAGGGACAGGTTTTGAAAAACTGTTTTTT. Residues: CASREGTGFEKLFF.

The gene calls are TRBV27 and TRBJ1-1; tentative D call: TRBD1 (5 bases). Trimming cost V 6 bases and J 1 base, with 18 bases left between them. Germline lookup yields CDR1 MNHEY and CDR2 SMNVEV (reference sequence). CDR3 length equals 16 residues. Here the CDR3 reads CASRGGKEKANTEAFF. DNA of the CDR3: TGTGCCAGCAGGGGGGGAAAGGAAAAGGCGAACACTGAAGCTTTCTTT.

The CDR3: CASSPSTGDHSYEQYF. The CDR3 bases are TGTGCCAGCAGTCCTTCGACAGGGGATCACTCCTACGAGCAGTACTTC. The rearrangement joins TRBV27 to TRBJ2-7, with 8 bases aligning to TRBD1. The germline gives CDR1 MNHEY, CDR2 SMNVEV (reference sequence). Trimming removed 5 bases from V and 0 bases from J; junction bases left unmatched: 9. This CDR3 comprises 16 residues.

V is TRBV7-3 and J is TRBJ2-7, with 7 bases that match TRBD2. V lost 1 base and J lost 4; bases outside the gene matches: 7. CDR1 is SGHTA, CDR2 FQGTGA, per germline. The CDR3 covers 15 residues. The CDR3 sequence is CASSLRAGSGYEQYF. In DNA, the CDR3 is TGTGCCAGCAGCTTAAGGGCAGGTAGCGGGTACGAGCAGTACTTC.

As DNA, the CDR3 is TGTGCCAGTAGTTCAGGACAGGGGGCAGGCAATCAGCCCCAGCATTTT. Its translation: CASSSGQGAGNQPQHF. This chain links TRBV19 with TRBJ1-5; TRBD1 agrees at 11 bases. V dropped 5 bases and J dropped 2; count of bases not matched to a gene: 5. Germline CDR1 is LNHDA and CDR2 is SQIVND (reference sequence). This CDR3 has 16 amino acids.

This clone was found a few times. The chain has TRBV7-9 and TRBJ2-6; TRBD1 agrees at 7 bases. The CDR3 extends over 17 amino acids. Germline V gene data show CDR1 as SEHNR and CDR2 as FQNEAQ (reference sequence). V was clipped by 5 bases and J by 2 bases; unmatched bases: 9. The CDR3 sequence is CASSRQGEFTGANVLTF. The DNA for the CDR3 is TGTGCCAGCAGCCGTCAGGGGGAATTCACTGGGGCCAACGTCCTGACTTTC.

The chain links TRBV7-2 to TRBJ2-3, with unresolved D. Per the germline V gene, CDR1 is SGHTA and CDR2 is FQGNSA. Trimming removed 7 bases from V and 2 bases from J, with 7 bases in between. CDR3 length: 12 amino acids. Here the CDR3 DNA reads TGTGCCAGCACTTCTAACACAGATACGCAGTATTTT. Its translation is CASTSNTDTQYF.

This clone was seen a single time. The V gene is TRBV5-1, the J gene TRBJ2-1, with a weak D call TRBD1 (5 bases). CDR3 length equals 15 residues. Trimming left V 5 bases short and J 7 bases short, with 19 bases between. Germline CDR1 SGHRS, CDR2 YFSETQ. CDR3 residues: CASSLLSAGWNEQFF. In DNA, the CDR3 is TGCGCCAGCAGTCTTCTAAGTGCAGGGTGGAATGAGCAGTTCTTC.

This chain links TRBV10-3 with TRBJ2-7, with D perhaps matching TRBD2 (5 bases). This CDR3 has 11 amino acids. CDR1 ENHRY and CDR2 SYGVKD come from the germline V gene. V lost 8 bases to trimming and J lost 7 bases, with 12 bases between them. The CDR3 sequence is CAIGGGSEQYF. DNA of the CDR3: TGTGCCATCGGAGGCGGTTCGGAGCAGTACTTC.

This chain uses TRBV28 with TRBJ2-2, with D possibly being TRBD2 (5 bases). V lost 3 bases and J 0 bases, leaving 8 bases between the germline ends. The CDR3 extends over 15 amino acids. Per germline, CDR1 MDHEN and CDR2 SYDVKM. This CDR3 is CASSFRGPNTGELFF. The CDR3 bases are TGTGCCAGCAGTTTTAGAGGGCCGAACACCGGGGAGCTGTTTTTT.

The chain is built from TRBV2 and TRBJ2-3, with D uncertain. V was clipped by 6 bases and J by 8 bases, with 9 bases between them. This CDR3 spans 11 amino acids. Germline V gives CDR1 SNHLY, CDR2 FYNNEI. The chain's CDR3 is CASREQITQYF. The CDR3 bases are TGTGCCAGCAGAGAACAGATTACGCAGTATTTT.

V and J are TRBV11-2 and TRBJ2-5, with D possibly TRBD1 on 6 matching bases. The CDR3 spans 16 residues. Germline V CDR1 and CDR2: SGHAT, FQNNGV. The V gene lost 1 base and the J gene lost 5 bases, with 17 bases spanning the gap. The CDR3 here is CASSLGSQGLFETQYF. Here the CDR3 DNA reads TGTGCCAGCAGCTTAGGGAGTCAGGGGTTGTTCGAGACCCAGTACTTC.

CDR3 in amino acids: CASTLFSGGAETQYF. The CDR3 region has the DNA TGTGCCAGCACCCTGTTTAGCGGGGGGGCAGAGACCCAGTACTTC. This chain joins TRBV6-5 and TRBJ2-5; 11 bases map to TRBD2. V shed 7 bases, J shed 4 bases, and the junction held 8 bases outside the gene matches. The CDR3 contains 15 residues. Germline V gives CDR1 MNHEY, CDR2 SVGAGI.

DNA of the CDR3: TGCGCCAGCAGCAGCAGGGCCTCTGGGGCCAACGTCCTGACTTTC. Protein sequence: CASSSRASGANVLTF. The chain joins TRBV4-3 to TRBJ2-6; D may be TRBD1 (5 bases). Per the germline V gene, CDR1 is LGHNA and CDR2 is YSLEER. Trimming took off 5 bases at V and 0 bases at J, with 8 bases between the two ends. The CDR3 spans 15 residues.

The chain carries TRBV27 and TRBJ1-2; 7 nucleotides agree with TRBD1. CDR1 and CDR2 from the germline V gene are MNHEY and SMNVEV (reference sequence). J lost 4 bases, V lost 3 bases, and 2 bases had no gene match. This CDR3 has 13 residues. The CDR3 reads CASSFRDSYGYTF. The CDR3 DNA reads TGTGCCAGCAGTTTCCGGGACAGCTATGGCTACACCTTC.

This chain uses TRBV7-3 with TRBJ2-2; 10 bases match TRBD2. With 2 bases clipped from V and 3 bases from J, the junction kept 6 bases outside the gene matches. Germline V CDR1 and CDR2: SGHTA, FQGTGA. The CDR3 has 17 residues. The CDR3, as DNA: TGTGCCAGCAGCTTATCTCTAGCGGGGGCCTACACCGGGGAGCTGTTTTTT. Its protein product is CASSLSLAGAYTGELFF.